These T cell receptor beta chains were read from a single sample in a study of blood T cell repertoires in COVID-19. TCRdb's copy holds only in-frame clones and misses some; the assay was immunoSEQ multiplex PCR. In the table there are about 440,000 clones, 80% to 90% of which are singletons. Specimen: peripheral blood. These receptors were obtained from a woman aged 25 to 39 with acute or convalescent COVID-19. The CDR3 runs from the conserved cysteine through the conserved F or W. A D gene is named only where the DNA matches it firmly. Clone size is stated in some rows and not others, as once, few, many or a class when expanded.

D gene: NA; V gene: TRBV2; J gene: TRBJ2-4; clone size: NA; CDR3 DNA: TGTGCCAGCAGTCCCGACAGATCTCTAGCCAAAAACATTCAGTACTTC; CDR3 protein: CASSPDRSLAKNIQYF
D gene: TRBD2; V gene: TRBV3-1/TRBV3-2; J gene: TRBJ2-5; clone size: NA; CDR3 DNA: TGTGCCAGCAGCCAAGGGCCCAGGGAGGGAGAGACCCAGTACTTC; CDR3 protein: CASSQGPREGETQYF
D gene: NA; V gene: TRBV28; J gene: TRBJ2-2; clone size: few; CDR3 DNA: TGTGCCAGCAGGGAAGGGGGGAACACCGGGGAGCTGTTTTTT; CDR3 protein: CASREGGNTGELFF
D gene: TRBD2; V gene: TRBV19; J gene: TRBJ2-2; clone size: few; CDR3 DNA: TGTGCCAGTAGTGCCCGGGGACTAGGGAGCGGGGAGCTGTTTTTT; CDR3 protein: CASSARGLGSGELFF
D gene: TRBD1; V gene: TRBV19; J gene: TRBJ1-2; clone size: NA; CDR3 DNA: TGTGCCAGTAGTACTCCGACAGGGAGGAGAAATGGCTACACCTTC; CDR3 protein: CASSTPTGRRNGYTF
D gene: TRBD1; V gene: TRBV7-3; J gene: TRBJ1-5; clone size: NA; CDR3 DNA: TGTGCCAGCAGCTTAAGGAGACTAAACCGGGACAGGGCCTTACCGGATCAGCCCCAGCATTTT; CDR3 protein: CASSLRRLNRDRALPDQPQHF
D gene: TRBD1; V gene: TRBV18; J gene: TRBJ2-3; clone size: NA; CDR3 DNA: TGTGCCAGCTCACCCCTCTGGGACAGGGGTCGAGATACGCAGTATTTT; CDR3 protein: CASSPLWDRGRDTQYF
D gene: NA; V gene: TRBV5-1; J gene: TRBJ2-6; clone size: few; CDR3 DNA: TGCGCCAGCAGCTTAACCGGAGACTCTGGGGCCAACGTCCTGACTTTC; CDR3 protein: CASSLTGDSGANVLTF
D gene: NA; V gene: TRBV15; J gene: TRBJ2-7; clone size: NA; CDR3 DNA: TGTGCCACCAGCGGACTCATAAACAGCTATGAGCAGTACTTC; CDR3 protein: CATSGLINSYEQYF
D gene: NA; V gene: TRBV2; J gene: TRBJ2-3; clone size: NA; CDR3 DNA: TGTGCCAGCAGTGAGGAGGCGGCAGATACGCAGTATTTT; CDR3 protein: CASSEEAADTQYF
D gene: NA; V gene: TRBV5-6; J gene: TRBJ2-3; clone size: many; CDR3 DNA: TGTGCCAGCAGCTTGGCGCCAGGACTCACAGATACGCAGTATTTT; CDR3 protein: CASSLAPGLTDTQYF
D gene: TRBD1; V gene: TRBV19; J gene: TRBJ2-5; clone size: NA; CDR3 DNA: TGTGCCAGTAGTAGGGACAGGGACCGGGAGACCCAGTACTTC; CDR3 protein: CASSRDRDRETQYF
D gene: NA; V gene: TRBV6-5; J gene: TRBJ1-5; clone size: few; CDR3 DNA: TGTGCCAGCAAAGGAGGGAATCAGCCCCAGCATTTT; CDR3 protein: CASKGGNQPQHF
D gene: NA; V gene: TRBV5-8; J gene: TRBJ2-2; clone size: NA; CDR3 DNA: TGTGCCAGCAGGGCCTCGGGCACCGGGGAGCTGTTTTTT; CDR3 protein: CASRASGTGELFF
D gene: TRBD2; V gene: TRBV7-6; J gene: TRBJ2-1; clone size: once; CDR3 DNA: TGTGCCAGCAAGGCCCTAGCGGGTTCCTACAATGAGCAGTTCTTC; CDR3 protein: CASKALAGSYNEQFF
D gene: TRBD2; V gene: TRBV24-1; J gene: TRBJ2-3; clone size: once; CDR3 DNA: TGTGCCACCAGTGACCAAAAGCCTAGCGGGGGTACAGATACGCAGTATTTT; CDR3 protein: CATSDQKPSGGTDTQYF
D gene: NA; V gene: TRBV3-1/TRBV3-2; J gene: TRBJ1-1; clone size: NA; CDR3 DNA: TGTGCCAGCAGCCCGGAGCTAGGTACTGAAGCTTTCTTT; CDR3 protein: CASSPELGTEAFF
D gene: TRBD1; V gene: TRBV19; J gene: TRBJ2-1; clone size: NA; CDR3 DNA: TGTGCCAGTAGTATAGGGAACAGGGGCTACAATGAGCAGTTCTTC; CDR3 protein: CASSIGNRGYNEQFF
D gene: TRBD1; V gene: TRBV11-2; J gene: TRBJ2-3; clone size: NA; CDR3 DNA: TGTGCCAGCAGCCCCCGGACAGGGGGCACAGATACGCAGTATTTT; CDR3 protein: CASSPRTGGTDTQYF
D gene: NA; V gene: TRBV6-5; J gene: TRBJ1-5; clone size: NA; CDR3 DNA: TGTGCCAGCAGTTACTCGCAAGGAGATCAGCCCCAGCATTTT; CDR3 protein: CASSYSQGDQPQHF
D gene: TRBD2; V gene: TRBV4-2; J gene: TRBJ2-1; clone size: NA; CDR3 DNA: TGTGCCAGCAGCCAAGGCGGGGGGGCCGGGCATGAGCAGTTCTTC; CDR3 protein: CASSQGGGAGHEQFF
D gene: NA; V gene: TRBV7-8; J gene: TRBJ1-6; clone size: NA; CDR3 DNA: TGTGCCAGCAGCTCCAGATCCAGGCAGTCACCCCTCCACTTT; CDR3 protein: CASSSRSRQSPLHF
D gene: NA; V gene: TRBV18; J gene: TRBJ2-1; clone size: NA; CDR3 DNA: TGTGCCAGCTCACCAACGAGACCGGGTAGAGGCAATGAGCAGTTCTTC; CDR3 protein: CASSPTRPGRGNEQFF
D gene: NA; V gene: TRBV28; J gene: TRBJ1-5; clone size: NA; CDR3 DNA: TGTGCCAGCAGTAGGCGGGCCTTGGATCAGCCCCAGCATTTT; CDR3 protein: CASSRRALDQPQHF
D gene: NA; V gene: TRBV28; J gene: TRBJ2-7; clone size: NA; CDR3 DNA: TGTGCCAGCCGGGACAACACGTACGAGCAGTACTTC; CDR3 protein: CASRDNTYEQYF
D gene: NA; V gene: TRBV5-4; J gene: TRBJ1-1; clone size: NA; CDR3 DNA: TGTGCCAGCAGCCTAACCGGGACACCGAACACTGAAGCTTTCTTT; CDR3 protein: CASSLTGTPNTEAFF
D gene: NA; V gene: TRBV5-1; J gene: TRBJ1-5; clone size: NA; CDR3 DNA: TGCGCCAGCAGCTTGGCGGGGGAGAATCAGCCCCAGCATTTT; CDR3 protein: CASSLAGENQPQHF
D gene: TRBD1; V gene: TRBV4-2; J gene: TRBJ1-5; clone size: NA; CDR3 DNA: TGTGCCAGCAGCCCAACAGGGGGCGGCAATCAGCCCCAGCATTTT; CDR3 protein: CASSPTGGGNQPQHF
D gene: NA; V gene: TRBV14; J gene: TRBJ1-1; clone size: once; CDR3 DNA: TGTGCCAGCAGCCAAGCTCGGGGTTGGAGCACTGAAGCTTTCTTT; CDR3 protein: CASSQARGWSTEAFF
D gene: TRBD1; V gene: TRBV29-1; J gene: TRBJ1-1; clone size: NA; CDR3 DNA: TGCAGCGTTGAGACAGGGAAGGGAGTCACTGAAGCTTTCTTT; CDR3 protein: CSVETGKGVTEAFF
D gene: TRBD2; V gene: TRBV5-4; J gene: TRBJ2-1; clone size: NA; CDR3 DNA: TGTGCCAGCAGCTTGGGACTAGCGGGTCCTTACAATGAGCAGTTCTTC; CDR3 protein: CASSLGLAGPYNEQFF
D gene: TRBD1; V gene: TRBV11-2; J gene: TRBJ1-1; clone size: NA; CDR3 DNA: TGTGCCAGCAGCTTAAACAGGGGGTTTGAAGCTTTCTTT; CDR3 protein: CASSLNRGFEAFF
D gene: NA; V gene: TRBV30; J gene: TRBJ1-2; clone size: NA; CDR3 DNA: TGTGCCTGGTCGTCGCTGGTGGGGGGATATGGCTACACCTTC; CDR3 protein: CAWSSLVGGYGYTF
D gene: NA; V gene: TRBV7-2; J gene: TRBJ2-1; clone size: NA; CDR3 DNA: TGTGCCAGCAGCGCAGGGCCCGGTAGCGGTTTTAATGAGCAGTTCTTC; CDR3 protein: CASSAGPGSGFNEQFF
D gene: NA; V gene: TRBV6-5; J gene: TRBJ1-2; clone size: NA; CDR3 DNA: TGTGCCAGCACCAGAAGGACAGATAACTATGGCTACACCTTC; CDR3 protein: CASTRRTDNYGYTF
D gene: TRBD2; V gene: TRBV6-5; J gene: TRBJ2-3; clone size: NA; CDR3 DNA: TGTGCCAGCAGTTACTCGGGCGGGGGGGGTTCGGATACGCAGTATTTT; CDR3 protein: CASSYSGGGGSDTQYF
D gene: TRBD1; V gene: TRBV5-4; J gene: TRBJ1-1; clone size: NA; CDR3 DNA: TGTGCCAGCAGCCGCTCGACAGGGGGTGACGAAGCTTTCTTT; CDR3 protein: CASSRSTGGDEAFF
D gene: TRBD2; V gene: TRBV30; J gene: TRBJ2-3; clone size: NA; CDR3 DNA: TGTGCCTGGAGTGTACCCTGGCGGGGGGCCACAGATACGCAGTATTTT; CDR3 protein: CAWSVPWRGATDTQYF
D gene: TRBD2; V gene: TRBV7-2; J gene: TRBJ2-1; clone size: NA; CDR3 DNA: TGTGCCAGCAGCTTAGCGGGACTAGTTTTCAATGAGCAGTTCTTC; CDR3 protein: CASSLAGLVFNEQFF
D gene: TRBD2; V gene: TRBV20-1; J gene: TRBJ2-1; clone size: NA; CDR3 DNA: TGCAGTGCTAGTCGTAGCGGGGGAGGTTGGGATGAGCAGTTCTTC; CDR3 protein: CSASRSGGGWDEQFF
D gene: TRBD1; V gene: TRBV3-1/TRBV3-2; J gene: TRBJ2-7; clone size: NA; CDR3 DNA: TGTGCCAGCAGCTTGGGACAGGGCTTTGGGGACGAGCAGTACTTC; CDR3 protein: CASSLGQGFGDEQYF
D gene: NA; V gene: TRBV4-1; J gene: TRBJ2-2; clone size: NA; CDR3 DNA: TGCGCCAGCAGGGAACAGGTGAACACCGGGGAGCTGTTTTTT; CDR3 protein: CASREQVNTGELFF
D gene: NA; V gene: TRBV6-5; J gene: TRBJ1-5; clone size: NA; CDR3 DNA: TGTGCCAGCGGGACATCCCCATATAGCAATCAGCCCCAGCATTTT; CDR3 protein: CASGTSPYSNQPQHF
D gene: TRBD1; V gene: TRBV7-9; J gene: TRBJ2-2; clone size: NA; CDR3 DNA: TGTGCCAGCAGCAAGGGACAGGAGAACACCGGGGAGCTGTTTTTT; CDR3 protein: CASSKGQENTGELFF